The 32 T cell receptor beta chains given below trace back to one sample, sequenced in a study of cytomegalovirus exposure and HLA in healthy donors. 60 Vbeta and 13 Jbeta primers were used in PCR. Using immunoSEQ multiplex PCR, the repertoire was profiled, and TCRdb retains in-frame clones only, with some absent. The sample contains around 84,000 clones, around 85% of which appear only once. Material for sequencing was PBMCs. These receptors originate from a human donor in good health.

This clone was detected a few times. The J gene is TRBJ1-2, the V gene TRBV4-3, with D hard to call. The CDR3 extends over 15 amino acids. Germline V CDR1 and CDR2: LGHNA, YSLEER. Trimming took off 0 bases at V and 6 bases at J, with 14 bases between the two ends. CDR3 coding DNA: TGCGCCAGCAGCCAAGATATCAGCAGGCTCGATGGCTACACCTTC. Amino acids: CASSQDISRLDGYTF.

V gene TRBV7-9 combines with J gene TRBJ2-2; unclear D gene. The CDR3 totals 13 residues. In germline, CDR1 is SEHNR, CDR2 FQNEAQ (reference sequence). Trimming took off 1 base at V and 7 bases at J, with 7 bases between the two ends. CDR3 coding DNA: TGTGCCAGCAGCTTAGGACCAGGCGGGGAGCTGTTTTTT. This translates into CASSLGPGGELFF.

The rearrangement joins TRBV10-2 to TRBJ1-2; tentative D call: TRBD1 (6 bases). The CDR3 covers 13 residues. The germline CDR1 and CDR2 sequences are WSHSY and SAAADI. V gave up 6 bases and J gave up 2 bases, with 10 bases separating them. The CDR3 DNA reads as TGCGCCAGCAGCGCGACAGGAAACTATGGCTACACCTTC. Protein product: CASSATGNYGYTF.

V gene TRBV10-3 combines with J gene TRBJ2-1; perhaps TRBD2 as D (5 bases). Per the germline V gene, CDR1 is ENHRY and CDR2 is SYGVKD. V gave up 6 bases and J gave up 6 bases, with 12 bases separating them. There are 13 residues in the CDR3. The CDR3 region is CAISPAGSNEQFF. CDR3 DNA sequence: TGTGCCATCAGCCCTGCGGGCTCCAATGAGCAGTTCTTC.

This clone is large in the sample. The CDR3 loop reads CASSPLLEDQNTQYF. In DNA form, the CDR3 reads TGTGCCAGCTCACCGTTATTGGAGGATCAGAATACGCAGTATTTT. The rearrangement uses TRBV18 and TRBJ2-3; the D gene is possibly TRBD2 (5 bases). This CDR3 contains 15 residues. Trimming stripped 3 bases from V and 7 bases from J, with 17 bases between. The germline gives CDR1 KGHSH, CDR2 LQKENI.

This clone is a singleton in its sample. The chain joins TRBV7-2 to TRBJ1-5; no definite D call. Germline lookup yields CDR1 SGHTA and CDR2 FQGNSA. V gave up 5 bases and J gave up 4 bases, with 12 bases separating them. CDR3 length equals 14 residues. CDR3 in amino acids: CASSVGSRNQPQHF. Written as DNA, the CDR3 is TGTGCCAGCAGCGTCGGGTCAAGAAATCAGCCCCAGCATTTT.

The V and J genes are TRBV6-5 and TRBJ2-1; maybe TRBD1 (6 bases). The CDR3 is 14 amino acids. From germline, CDR1 is MNHEY and CDR2 SVGAGI. V lost 5 bases and J 9 bases, leaving 17 bases between the germline ends. CDR3 region: CASSTGAGVVEQFF. DNA for the CDR3: TGTGCCAGCAGTACCGGCGCAGGGGTGGTTGAGCAGTTCTTC.

V usage is TRBV7-9 and J usage is TRBJ2-7; 7 bases are shared with TRBD1. Losses at the gene ends were 5 bases for V and 0 bases for J; bases not matched to a gene: 10. This CDR3 region has 16 residues. Germline CDR1 and CDR2: SEHNR and FQNEAQ (reference sequence). The CDR3 coding sequence is TGTGCCAGCAGCCCTCCGAAGGGACAGCTCTCCTACGAGCAGTACTTC. Its protein is CASSPPKGQLSYEQYF.

As DNA, the CDR3 is TGTGCCAGAAAGGGACAGGGGCTTGGGGGCTACACCTTC. It translates to CARKGQGLGGYTF. The chain has TRBV2 and TRBJ1-2; 10 bases fit TRBD1. The CDR3 loop spans 13 amino acids. Trimming took 9 bases from V and 8 from J; bases not matched to a gene: 9. CDR1 and CDR2 from the germline V gene are SNHLY and FYNNEI. Full variable domain (outside the CDR3, taken from reference TRBV2 and TRBJ1-2): EPEVTQTPSHQVTQMGQEVILRCVPISNHLYFYWYRQILGQKVEFLVSFYNNEISEKSEIFDDQFSVERPDGSNFTLKIRSTKLEDSAMYFCARKGQGLGGYTFGSGTRLTVV.

This clone turned up a few times. The chain carries TRBV6-1 and TRBJ2-1, with D perhaps matching TRBD2 (5 bases). From germline, CDR1 is MNHNS and CDR2 SASEGT. The CDR3 consists of 13 residues. V was pared by 1 base and J by 9 bases, with 10 bases between. In DNA, the CDR3 is TGTGCCAGCAGTGAAGTCGGGGTGGGTGAGCAGTTCTTC. It codes for CASSEVGVGEQFF.

As to this clone: The sample carries other DNA sequences with the same CDR3. The chain combines TRBV9 with TRBJ1-1, with D possibly TRBD1 on 6 matching bases. Germline assignment: CDR1 SGDLS and CDR2 YYNGEE. This CDR3 comprises 13 residues. V lost 0 bases and J 8 bases, leaving 11 bases between the germline ends. In DNA, the CDR3 is TGTGCCAGCAGCGTAGACGGGGGGACAGAAGCTTTCTTT. Protein product: CASSVDGGTEAFF.

V gene TRBV15 combines with J gene TRBJ2-7; 9 bases fit TRBD1. V lost 0 bases, J lost 6 bases, and 18 bases stayed unmatched. This CDR3 is built from 19 residues. CDR1 and CDR2 from the germline V gene are LNHNV and YYDKDF (reference sequence). The CDR3 is CATSRDGGIWGQGKGEQYF. The CDR3 DNA is TGTGCCACCAGCAGAGATGGGGGAATTTGGGGACAGGGAAAGGGCGAGCAGTACTTC.

This clone has more than one count but fewer than ten. This chain uses TRBV6-1 with TRBJ2-3; D is perhaps TRBD1 (5 bases). CDR1 is MNHNS and CDR2 is SASEGT in the germline V gene. Trimming removed 6 bases at V and 0 bases at J, with 13 bases between. There are 15 residues in the CDR3. The CDR3 here is CASRGHSTSTDTQYF. CDR3 bases: TGTGCCAGCAGGGGGCATTCAACTAGCACAGATACGCAGTATTTT.

This clone came up once. This sequence joins TRBV5-6 and TRBJ1-3, with D perhaps TRBD1 (6 bases). The CDR3 contains 16 residues. Trimming removed 0 bases from V and 3 bases from J, with 13 bases in between. CDR1 and CDR2 from the germline V gene are SGHDT and YYEEEE. The chain's CDR3 is CASSLALGAFGNTIYF. The CDR3 coding sequence is TGTGCCAGCAGCTTGGCTCTGGGGGCGTTTGGAAACACCATATATTTT.

This sequence joins TRBV19 and TRBJ2-5; D is perhaps TRBD1 (6 bases). CDR3 length: 12 residues. Per the germline V gene, CDR1 is LNHDA and CDR2 is SQIVND (reference sequence). Trimming removed 6 bases at V and 5 bases at J, with 10 bases between. Here the CDR3 reads CASRNRDETQYF. The CDR3 coding sequence is TGTGCCAGTAGGAACAGGGACGAGACCCAGTACTTC.

The sample holds one count of this clone. This chain connects TRBV9 to TRBJ1-2; a weak D match, TRBD1 (6 bases). The V gene's germline CDR1 is SGDLS and CDR2 YYNGEE. Between the trimmed V and J ends, which lost 0 bases and 3 bases, there was a span of 18 bases. The CDR3 is 17 amino acids. CDR3 DNA: TGTGCCAGCAGCGTAGAAGGGGGGGGACTGTACGACTATGGCTACACCTTC. Protein: CASSVEGGGLYDYGYTF.

This chain links TRBV5-5 with TRBJ1-5; D possibly corresponds to TRBD1 (5 bases). CDR1 and CDR2 (germline): SGHKS, YYEKEE (reference sequence). The CDR3 length is 15 residues. Trimming cost V 0 bases and J 7 bases, with 14 bases left between them. CDR3 in amino acids: CASSLEAGLGQPQHF. The CDR3, as DNA: TGTGCCAGCAGCTTGGAGGCAGGGCTAGGACAGCCCCAGCATTTT.

This clone came up a few times. J is TRBJ1-5 and V is TRBV6-1, with 9 positions matching TRBD1. The V gene end was trimmed by 4 bases and the J gene end by 4 bases; junction bases not matched to a gene: 2. CDR3 length: 14 residues. CDR1 is MNHNS and CDR2 is SASEGT in the germline V gene. CDR3 bases: TGTGCCAGCAGTGCCGGGACAGGGAATCAGCCCCAGCATTTT. Protein product: CASSAGTGNQPQHF.

Here the CDR3 DNA reads TGTGCCAGCAGTTTATCGATGGGGTCGGGAGATTCACCCCTCCACTTT. This gives the protein CASSLSMGSGDSPLHF. The chain employs TRBV27 and TRBJ1-6; D gene uncertain. With 0 bases removed from V and 8 bases from J, the gap between germline ends came to 14 bases. There are 16 residues in the CDR3. The germline V gene encodes CDR1 MNHEY and CDR2 SMNVEV (reference sequence).

This clone showed up just once. Its ends do not fully match the called genes, so a read error is possible. The J gene is TRBJ1-5, the V gene TRBV6-5; D is undetermined. The CDR3 sequence is 14 residues long. Germline V gene sequence: CDR1 MNHEY, CDR2 SVGAGI. The CDR3 region is CASSYSLEGQPQNF. CDR3 in DNA: TGTGCCAGCAGTTACTCGTTAGAGGGTCAGCCCCAGAATTTT.

The J gene is TRBJ2-3, the V gene TRBV7-9; 10 nucleotides line up with TRBD1. The CDR3 loop spans 14 amino acids. Germline CDR1 and CDR2: SEHNR and FQNEAQ (reference sequence). V lost 11 bases and J lost 4; bases outside the gene matches: 9. The CDR3 is CALTGTGVPDTQYF. In nucleotides, the CDR3 is TGTGCCCTAACCGGGACAGGGGTCCCAGATACGCAGTATTTT.

The chain links TRBV4-1 to TRBJ2-2; D perhaps matches TRBD1 (8 bases). V was clipped by 5 bases and J by 5 bases, with 15 bases between them. Per germline, CDR1 MGHRA and CDR2 YSYEKL. CDR3 length: 15 amino acids. This CDR3 is CASSARGRGTGELFF. The CDR3 region has the DNA TGCGCCAGCAGCGCCAGGGGGCGGGGGACCGGGGAGCTGTTTTTT.

The chain joins TRBV2 to TRBJ1-5; 12 positions match TRBD1. The germline gives CDR1 SNHLY, CDR2 FYNNEI. J lost 0 bases, V lost 5 bases, and 11 bases had no gene match. CDR3 length: 19 amino acids. CDR3 nucleotides: TGTGCCAGCAGTTCGGGACAGGGGGCAGATTCGTATAGCAATCAGCCCCAGCATTTT. It is translated as CASSSGQGADSYSNQPQHF. The full variable domain, in which reference TRBV2 and TRBJ1-5 provide the parts outside the CDR3, is EPEVTQTPSHQVTQMGQEVILRCVPISNHLYFYWYRQILGQKVEFLVSFYNNEISEKSEIFDDQFSVERPDGSNFTLKIRSTKLEDSAMYFCASSSGQGADSYSNQPQHFGDGTRLSIL.

The rearrangement joins TRBV9 to TRBJ1-2; no clear D. The V and J ends lost 5 bases and 7 bases respectively, with 15 bases between them. Germline V lookup: CDR1 SGDLS, CDR2 YYNGEE. The CDR3 is 13 residues long. For the CDR3, the DNA is TGTGCCAGCAGGGGCAGCGACTATGGTGGCTACACCTTC. Protein product: CASRGSDYGGYTF.

The CDR3 reads CASSLGTADTQYF. For the CDR3, the DNA is TGTGCCAGCAGCTTAGGGACAGCAGATACGCAGTATTTT. The chain employs TRBV7-9 and TRBJ2-3; D is possibly TRBD1 (6 bases). With 1 base removed from V and 4 bases from J, the gap between germline ends came to 6 bases. Germline CDR1 is SEHNR and CDR2 is FQNEAQ (reference sequence). The CDR3 consists of 13 residues.

The J gene is TRBJ2-4, the V gene TRBV19, with D tentatively TRBD1 (5 bases). CDR3 size: 14 residues. V was shortened by 6 bases and J by 8 bases, with 17 bases between the two germline ends. The germline gives CDR1 LNHDA, CDR2 SQIVND (reference sequence). CDR3 DNA sequence: TGTGCCAGTAGCCTGGGGCAGGGAAGGGACATTCAGTACTTC. The encoded protein is CASSLGQGRDIQYF.

V gene TRBV6-4 combines with J gene TRBJ2-1; D possibly corresponds to TRBD1 (6 bases). Per germline, CDR1 MRHNA and CDR2 SNTAGT. The CDR3 spans 16 residues. Between the trimmed V and J ends, which lost 2 bases and 1 base, there was a span of 12 bases. The CDR3 DNA sequence: TGTGCCAGCAGTGACGGACAGAAGATATCCTACAATGAGCAGTTCTTC. Its protein product is CASSDGQKISYNEQFF.

The chain is built from TRBV7-9 and TRBJ1-6; D ambiguous. This CDR3 region has 13 residues. CDR1 is SEHNR and CDR2 is FQNEAQ in the germline V gene (reference sequence). Trimming left V 8 bases short and J 0 bases short, with 5 bases between. In nucleotides, the CDR3 is TGTGCCAGCCGGGACTCCTATAATTCACCCCTCCACTTT. The encoded protein is CASRDSYNSPLHF.

The chain links TRBV29-1 to TRBJ2-2; 8 positions agree with TRBD1. CDR1 is SQVTM, CDR2 ANQGSEA, per germline. This CDR3 has 12 amino acids. V was pared by 7 bases and J by 7 bases, with 5 bases of the junction left unmatched. The CDR3: CSAGQALGELFF. The DNA of the CDR3 is TGCAGCGCGGGACAGGCCCTCGGGGAGCTGTTTTTT.

The chain has TRBV6-5 and TRBJ2-1; 11 bases fit TRBD2. Germline CDR1 is MNHEY and CDR2 is SVGAGI. CDR3 length equals 16 residues. Trimming cost V 0 bases and J 4 bases; bases outside gene matches: 2. The CDR3 reads CASSYSPSGGYNEQFF. CDR3 coding DNA: TGTGCCAGCAGTTACTCGCCTAGCGGGGGGTACAATGAGCAGTTCTTC.

The CDR3 region has the DNA TGCGCCAGCAGCTTTTGGGGCCTACAAGAAGCCAAAAACATTCAGTACTTC. It encodes CASSFWGLQEAKNIQYF. The chain uses TRBV5-1 and TRBJ2-4; possible D gene TRBD1, 5 bases. The CDR3 spans 17 residues. Germline CDR1 reads SGHRS; CDR2 reads YFSETQ. V was shortened by 2 bases and J by 0 bases, with 15 bases between the two germline ends. Complete variable domain (other parts from reference TRBV5-1 and TRBJ2-4): KAGVTQTPRYLIKTRGQQVTLSCSPISGHRSVSWYQQTPGQGLQFLFEYFSETQRNKGNFPGRFSGRQFSNSRSEMNVSTLELGDSALYLCASSFWGLQEAKNIQYFGAGTRLSVL.

This chain links TRBV2 with TRBJ2-5; tentatively, D is TRBD2 (6 bases). The CDR3 totals 14 residues. Germline assignment: CDR1 SNHLY and CDR2 FYNNEI. Trimming cost V 6 bases and J 5 bases, with 16 bases left between them. CDR3 residues: CASRHNAGNETQYF. CDR3 DNA: TGTGCCAGCAGGCACAACGCGGGGAACGAGACCCAGTACTTC.